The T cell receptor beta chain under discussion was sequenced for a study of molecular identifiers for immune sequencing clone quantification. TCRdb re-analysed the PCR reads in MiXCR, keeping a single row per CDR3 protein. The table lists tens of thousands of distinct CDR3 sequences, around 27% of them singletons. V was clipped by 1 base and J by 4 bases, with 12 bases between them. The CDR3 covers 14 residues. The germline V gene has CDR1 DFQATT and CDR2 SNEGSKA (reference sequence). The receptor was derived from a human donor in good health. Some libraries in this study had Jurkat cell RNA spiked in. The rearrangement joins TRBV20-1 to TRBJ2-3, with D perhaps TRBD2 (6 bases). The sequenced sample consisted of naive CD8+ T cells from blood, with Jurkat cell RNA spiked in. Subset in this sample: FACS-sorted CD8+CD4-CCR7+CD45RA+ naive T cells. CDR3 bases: TGCAGTGCTAGAGGGGCGGGGTTCGCAGATACGCAGTATTTT. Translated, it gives CSARGAGFADTQYF.